Only a few counts were recorded for the clone carrying this T cell receptor (beta chain). The CDR3 is made up of 15 amino acids. V shed 6 bases and J shed 1 base, with 10 bases lying between them. The sample is drawn from a study of response to subunit inactivated influenza vaccine. TCRdb re-called the RT-PCR reads with MiXCR, one entry per CDR3 protein. Of roughly 190,000 distinct CDR3 sequences listed, 10% to 15% are singletons. The same sample was also used in a study of T cells expressing NK-cell markers. As that report states: TCR beta cDNA was generated via 5'RACE template switching incorporating UMIs.

This receptor was obtained from a man between 45 and 60 years old who received an inactivated influenza vaccine. The sample consisted of CD8+ T cells sorted from PBMCs, taken roughly 12 days after vaccination. The chain recombines TRBV12-3 or TRBV12-4 with TRBJ2-6; D call uncertain. CDR3 in amino acids: CASSKTISGANVLTF. CDR3 in DNA: TGTGCCAGCAGCAAGACGATATCTGGGGCCAACGTCCTGACTTTC.